The 23 T cell receptor beta chains below were found in one sample sequenced in a study of T-cell reconstitution after alpha-beta-depleted transplantation in children. Unique molecular identifiers were incorporated into the prepared TCRbeta library. TCRdb re-analysed the PCR reads in MiXCR, keeping a single row per CDR3 protein. The sample contains 550,000 to 600,000 distinct CDR3 sequences, under 30% of which appear only once. The specimen was PBMCs, mostly from graft donor cells, collected 360 days after TCRalphabeta/CD19-depleted stem cell transplant. Source of these receptors: a boy under two years old who had a stem cell transplant for acute myeloid leukemia, so the T cells may come from the graft donor.

This clonotype was seen at least ten times. The chain couples TRBV10-3 to TRBJ2-1; possible D gene TRBD1, 6 bases. The germline V and J ends were trimmed by 2 bases and 4 bases, with 9 bases remaining between them. Per germline, CDR1 ENHRY and CDR2 SYGVKD. The CDR3 is 14 amino acids. CDR3 in DNA: TGTGCCATCAGTGAGACAGGGTTATACAATGAGCAGTTCTTC. This encodes CAISETGLYNEQFF.

This clonotype was seen a few times. The gene calls are TRBV7-2 and TRBJ2-5; D may be TRBD1 or TRBD2 (5 bases each). V lost 5 bases to trimming and J lost 5 bases, with 12 bases between them. The germline V gene encodes CDR1 SGHTA and CDR2 FQGNSA. The CDR3 runs to 13 residues. CDR3: CASSLLWGETQYF. DNA of the CDR3: TGTGCCAGCAGCCTCCTCTGGGGGGAGACCCAGTACTTC.

At least ten counts were recorded for this clonotype. V usage is TRBV2 and J usage is TRBJ2-3; D gene unclear. With 7 bases removed from V and 0 bases from J, the gap between germline ends came to 8 bases. Germline-derived CDR1 and CDR2 are SNHLY and FYNNEI. This CDR3 is 13 amino acids long. The CDR3 protein is CASTGGSTDTQYF. CDR3 bases: TGTGCCAGCACTGGCGGAAGCACAGATACGCAGTATTTT.

Ten or more counts support this clonotype. The rearrangement uses TRBV7-2 and TRBJ1-6; the match to TRBD1 covers 7 bases. The CDR3 length is 15 residues. Losses at the gene ends were 2 bases for V and 9 bases for J; bases not matched to a gene: 7. CDR1 SGHTA and CDR2 FQGNSA come from the germline V gene. The CDR3 nucleotides are TGTGCCAGCAGCTTACTGGGCAGGGGGGCTTCACCCCTCCACTTT. Amino acids: CASSLLGRGASPLHF.

This clonotype has ten or more counts. The CDR3 is CSARDYRRDYEQYV. The CDR3 DNA reads TGCAGTGCTAGAGATTACAGGAGAGATTACGAGCAGTACGTC. The chain uses TRBV20-1 and TRBJ2-7; D is perhaps TRBD1 (5 bases). The CDR3 covers 14 residues. The V end was cut by 0 bases, the J end by 4 bases, with 13 bases between. Germline V gives CDR1 DFQATT, CDR2 SNEGSKA (reference sequence).

This clonotype was recorded a few times. The chain joins TRBV20-1 to TRBJ2-3, with 10 nucleotides matching TRBD1. Germline CDR1 reads DFQATT; CDR2 reads SNEGSKA (reference sequence). Trimming took 7 bases from V and 7 from J; bases not matched to a gene: 11. This CDR3 has 14 residues. The CDR3 DNA follows: TGCAGTGTTCCCCCGGGACAGGGGTGGAATACGCAGTATTTT. This sequence encodes CSVPPGQGWNTQYF.

In the case of this clonotype: No conserved phenylalanine or tryptophan is present at the end of the CDR3, so a read error is the likely explanation. V is TRBV12-3 or TRBV12-4 and J is TRBJ2-5; perhaps D is TRBD1 or TRBD2 (6 bases each). V dropped 1 base and J dropped 4 bases, with 13 bases sitting between them. This CDR3 is built from 15 residues. The CDR3 region has the DNA TGTGCCAGCAGTTTAGTAGGGGGGCCTCTAGAGACCCAGTACTGC. Residues: CASSLVGGPLETQYC.

The chain uses TRBV28 and TRBJ2-1; D call uncertain. The CDR3 has 14 residues. CDR1 is MDHEN and CDR2 is SYDVKM in the germline V gene. V lost 6 bases to trimming and J lost 7 bases, with 16 bases between them. For the CDR3, the DNA is TGTGCCAGCAGGTTGGTGCCTACGGATAATGAGCAGTTCTTC. Translated, it gives CASRLVPTDNEQFF.

This clonotype was observed many times. This chain joins TRBV7-2 and TRBJ2-3, with D possibly matching TRBD2 (6 bases). Trimming left V 8 bases short and J 0 bases short, with 18 bases between. CDR3 size: 16 residues. Per the germline V gene, CDR1 is SGHTA and CDR2 is FQGNSA. The CDR3 nucleotides are TGTGCCAGCGTTCGGAGGGTAGCCGGTAGCACAGATACGCAGTATTTT. Translation: CASVRRVAGSTDTQYF.

This clonotype was recorded at least ten times. This chain links TRBV24-1 with TRBJ2-1, with D possibly being TRBD1 (7 bases). Germline V gene sequence: CDR1 KGHDR, CDR2 SFDVKD. Trimming took 5 bases from V and 4 from J, leaving 14 bases between them. The CDR3 runs 15 residues. DNA for the CDR3: TGTGCCACCAGTGGTAAGGAGGGGGCTTACAATGAGCAGTTCTTC. This encodes CATSGKEGAYNEQFF.

The count of this clonotype is one. The CDR3 DNA is TGTGCCAGCAGTAGCCGGGGGATTCAAAGAGAGACCCAGTACTTC. Translation: CASSSRGIQRETQYF. The rearrangement links TRBV12-3 or TRBV12-4 to TRBJ2-5; perhaps TRBD2 as D (6 bases). The CDR3 runs 15 residues. V lost 5 bases to trimming and J lost 4 bases, with 17 bases between them.

This clonotype was counted only a few times. J is TRBJ1-1 and V is TRBV20-1; D ambiguous. Germline assignment: CDR1 DFQATT and CDR2 SNEGSKA (reference sequence). V was shortened by 0 bases and J by 3 bases, with 11 bases between the two germline ends. This CDR3 has 14 residues. CDR3 sequence reads: CSARDPVYDTEAFF. CDR3 DNA: TGCAGTGCTAGAGATCCAGTGTACGACACTGAAGCTTTCTTT.

This clonotype was seen ten or more times. The chain has TRBV7-6 and TRBJ2-4, with D maybe TRBD2 (6 bases). V gave up 2 bases and J gave up 6 bases, with 14 bases separating them. Per germline, CDR1 SGHVS and CDR2 FNYEAQ. CDR3 length equals 15 residues. This chain's CDR3 is CASSLLNPAGNIQYF. The CDR3 DNA reads as TGTGCCAGCAGCTTACTGAATCCAGCGGGAAACATTCAGTACTTC.

This clonotype was seen at least ten times. The chain couples TRBV6-5 to TRBJ2-7; tentative D call: TRBD2 (5 bases). The germline V and J ends were trimmed by 6 bases and 2 bases, with 20 bases remaining between them. Germline V gene data show CDR1 as MNHEY and CDR2 as SVGAGI. The CDR3 contains 16 residues. The CDR3 DNA reads TGTGCCAGCAGGCGCCAAGCAGCGGCGGTTCCCTACGAGCAGTACTTC. It codes for CASRRQAAAVPYEQYF.

This chain joins TRBV10-3 and TRBJ1-6; the match to TRBD1 covers 7 bases. The V gene end was trimmed by 10 bases and the J gene end by 4 bases; junction bases not matched to a gene: 16. From germline, CDR1 is ENHRY and CDR2 SYGVKD. The CDR3 is 17 amino acids. The CDR3 DNA follows: TGTGCCACCCAAGGACAGGTTGGGCAGAGGTATAATTCACCCCTCCACTTT. This encodes CATQGQVGQRYNSPLHF.

This clonotype was seen more than once but under ten times. The chain carries TRBV7-9 and TRBJ2-5; D is unclear. V lost 7 bases to trimming and J lost 3 bases, with 15 bases between them. CDR3 length equals 14 residues. Germline values: CDR1 SEHNR, CDR2 FQNEAQ (reference sequence). DNA for the CDR3: TGTGCCAGCACTCCGATGCCTGGGGAAGAGACCCAGTACTTC. It is translated as CASTPMPGEETQYF.

This clonotype was recorded many times. The V gene is TRBV29-1, the J gene TRBJ2-3; weak D call: TRBD2 (6 bases). Trimming stripped 3 bases from V and 1 base from J, with 17 bases between. Germline V gene data show CDR1 as SQVTM and CDR2 as ANQGSEA. CDR3 length: 16 amino acids. The chain's CDR3 is CSVEGDSGPGTDTQYF. As DNA, the CDR3 is TGCAGCGTTGAGGGGGACTCCGGTCCTGGCACAGATACGCAGTATTTT.

The chain links TRBV6-2 or TRBV6-3 to TRBJ2-2; D gene ambiguous. Looked up from germline, CDR1 is MNHEY and CDR2 is SVGEGT. The CDR3 length is 15 residues. V was cut by 0 bases and J by 7 bases, with 12 bases left in between. The CDR3 loop reads CASSYSKPVVGELFF. CDR3 bases: TGTGCCAGCAGTTACTCGAAGCCCGTCGTCGGGGAGCTGTTTTTT.

The gene calls are TRBV20-1 and TRBJ2-1; D remains ambiguous. Germline loops: CDR1 DFQATT, CDR2 SNEGSKA (reference sequence). Trimming pared 3 bases from V and 3 bases from J, leaving 12 bases between. This CDR3 contains 14 residues. DNA for the CDR3: TGCAGTGCTAGGCCCGGATCTAGCTACAATGAGCAGTTCTTC. This encodes CSARPGSSYNEQFF.

This clonotype was observed a few times. The rearrangement uses TRBV20-1 and TRBJ1-1; D unclear. V lost 3 bases and J lost 6, with 20 bases in between. Germline lookup yields CDR1 DFQATT and CDR2 SNEGSKA (reference sequence). The CDR3 totals 15 residues. CDR3 nucleotide sequence: TGCAGTGCTAGTTTAATCTGGAGAAAAGGCGCTGAAGCTTTCTTT. Translating it yields CSASLIWRKGAEAFF.

The CDR3 reads CATSDPETEAFF. In DNA form, the CDR3 reads TGTGCCACCAGTGACCCGGAAACTGAAGCTTTCTTT. The chain is built from TRBV24-1 and TRBJ1-1; no reliable D call. Germline CDR1 is KGHDR and CDR2 is SFDVKD. Trimming took 4 bases from V and 5 from J, leaving 7 bases between them. CDR3 size: 12 residues.

This chain joins TRBV4-3 and TRBJ2-3; D ambiguous. This CDR3 is 15 amino acids long. Germline values: CDR1 LGHNA, CDR2 YSLEER. V shed 0 bases and J shed 4 bases, with 11 bases lying between them. CDR3 sequence reads: CASSQESGPADTQYF. The CDR3 region has the DNA TGCGCCAGCAGCCAAGAGTCTGGGCCGGCAGATACGCAGTATTTT.

This clonotype was recorded many times. This chain links TRBV7-9 with TRBJ2-7, with D possibly TRBD2 on 6 matching bases. Trimming pared 1 base from V and 3 bases from J, leaving 10 bases between. This CDR3 is built from 14 residues. Per germline, CDR1 SEHNR and CDR2 FQNEAQ (reference sequence). CDR3 nucleotide sequence: TGTGCCAGCAGCTTAGATGGGGGGAACTACGAGCAGTACGTC. It codes for CASSLDGGNYEQYV.